This T cell receptor (beta chain) derives from a study of regulatory T cells in long-lasting Graves disease. As for the study in general: Prior antithyroid drug treatment in newly diagnosed Graves' patients lasted under 3 months.

This clonotype has at least ten counts. Regarding time point: newly diagnosed GD, antithyroid drugs for less than 3 months. Extracted RNA from PBMCs served as the source of the TCR library. With iRepertoire HTBI primers and Arm-PCR of CDR3 regions, TCR beta libraries were built. TCRdb called the multiplex PCR reads again in MiXCR, with one record for every CDR3 protein. The sample shows 350,000 to 550,000 distinct CDR3 sequences, 14% of them seen only once. This CDR3 is built from 16 residues. J gave up 7 bases and V 1 base, and 11 bases lay outside the gene matches. CDR1 is SGHAT, CDR2 FQNNGV, per germline. The data were also submitted as part of a second study, on T cells in Graves' hyperthyroidism and ophthalmopathy.

The V gene is TRBV11-2, the J gene TRBJ2-3; 7 positions match TRBD2. Sequenced material: peripheral blood mononuclear cells (PBMCs), taken at new diagnosis, from a patient treated with antithyroid drugs. The sequence came from a woman aged 50 to 60 with Graves disease. CDR3 protein: CASSLAVGEGGYTQYF. The DNA for the CDR3 is TGTGCCAGCAGCTTAGCTGTCGGGGAGGGCGGATATACGCAGTATTTT.